This T cell receptor (beta chain) was recovered during a study of PD-1 blockade in classical Hodgkin lymphoma. Overall study findings and caveats: CD4+ TCR diversity, unlike CD8+, rose significantly by C4D1. Although disease activity or prior therapy may be involved, causes of the repertoire differences remain undefined. Complete responders matched newly diagnosed patients in baseline diversity.

With respect to this clone: Its specificity is not known.

TCRdb's copy holds only in-frame clones and misses some; the assay was immunoSEQ multiplex PCR. The sample lists 55,000 to 65,000 clones; around 91% were seen once. Trimming pared 1 base from V and 1 base from J, leaving 5 bases between. CDR1 SEHNR and CDR2 FQNEAQ come from the germline V gene (reference sequence). The CDR3 covers 14 residues. All the patients suffered relapse after autologous stem cell transplantation, and brentuximab vedotin exposure differed. Sample: peripheral blood mononuclear cells (PBMCs), taken at baseline. This chain links TRBV7-9 with TRBJ2-4, with a possible D match to TRBD1 (5 bases). This receptor was identified in a human donor with classical Hodgkin lymphoma. The CDR3 DNA reads TGTGCCAGCAGCTTAGAGGGGGCCAAAAACATTCAGTACTTC. It specifies CASSLEGAKNIQYF.